This TCR beta chain was profiled in a study of regulatory T cells in long-lasting Graves disease. From germline, CDR1 is MDHEN and CDR2 SYDVKM. The CDR3 spans 20 residues. V dropped 6 bases and J dropped 2; count of bases not matched to a gene: 17. iRepertoire HTBI primers and Arm-PCR of CDR3 regions built TCR beta libraries. TCRdb reprocessed the multiplex PCR reads via MiXCR and lists one record per CDR3 protein. The sample carries roughly 610,000 distinct CDR3 sequences, approximately 15% recorded once. The time point is: newly diagnosed GD, antithyroid drugs for less than 3 months. PBMC-extracted RNA yielded the TCR library. Peripheral blood, at about 8.9 milliliters, went into EDTA tubes. The sample was also linked to a second study, of T cells in Graves' hyperthyroidism and ophthalmopathy. That work contributes: The TCR CDR3 first-round RT-PCR relied on the HTBI primer set.

This TCR was sampled from a woman in her twenties or thirties with Graves disease. This chain connects TRBV28 to TRBJ1-3; 12 nucleotides agree with TRBD1. Sequenced here: peripheral blood mononuclear cells (PBMCs), sampled at new diagnosis, from a patient treated with antithyroid drugs. CDR3 region: CASRTSTGTGGLLPGNTIYF. The CDR3 DNA sequence: TGTGCCAGCAGAACCTCCACCGGGACAGGGGGCCTTTTACCTGGAAACACCATATATTTT.